This T cell receptor (beta chain) stems from a study of T cells in women clearing cervical HPV infection. With regard to this clone: The CDR3 end falls 3 residues outside the read, so it is completed with the germline J gene.

The germline V gene has CDR1 SGHNT and CDR2 YYREEE (reference sequence). There are 15 residues in the CDR3. With 4 bases clipped from V and 0 bases from J, the junction kept 5 bases outside the gene matches. Clones were sequenced by immunoSEQ multiplex PCR, and TCRdb holds only the in-frame ones, with some missing. This table holds 40,000 to 55,000 clones. The origin of this receptor is a woman aged 18 to 75 with a cervical HPV16 infection that either progressed to CIN3+ or cleared (not recorded which). This chain connects TRBV5-4 to TRBJ2-3; TRBD1 aligns across 7 bases. Specimen: blood buffy coat. CDR3 bases read: TGTGCCAGCAGCCGACAGGGTCTGAGCACAGATACG. Residues: CASSRQGLSTDT. The CDR3 reads in full as CASSRQGLSTDTQYF.